This T cell receptor beta chain appears in the sequencing data of a study of identical twins. This clonotype was detected only a few times. Antigen unknown. TCRdb re-derived calls from the 5' RACE reads in MiXCR, one entry per CDR3 protein. The table has about 570,000 distinct CDR3 sequences, nearly 10% seen once. Everyone who gave samples was a healthy Caucasian. This CDR3 contains 17 residues. Trimming took 0 bases from V and 12 from J; bases not matched to a gene: 17. Looked up from germline, CDR1 is LNHNV and CDR2 is YYDKDF (reference sequence). Notes on the study in general: Abundant beta clonotypes from cord blood had fewer insertions, unlike memory repertoires, which showed none. An excess of low generation probability was shown by twin-shared out-of-frame alpha sequences.

This same sample was also part of a study on yellow fever vaccine responses in identical twins.

This chain uses TRBV15 with TRBJ2-1; 7 bases align to TRBD1. Sequencing was done on a sample of PBMCs. The clonotype comes from a woman aged 18-29 years in good health. The chain's CDR3 is CATSRDFIVRTGAGQFF. CDR3 nucleotides: TGTGCCACCAGCAGAGATTTTATAGTCCGAACAGGGGCTGGGCAGTTCTTC.